Shown below are 27 T cell receptor beta chains from a single sample sequenced in a study of tumor and adjacent non-tumor tissue in lung cancer. No cell sorting was done before RNA was extracted from the tissue. TCRbeta libraries were built with three rounds of nested PCR, modified from ARM-PCR. One entry per CDR3 protein results from TCRdb running MiXCR on the multiplex PCR reads. The repertoire holds roughly 220,000 distinct CDR3 sequences, with approximately 74% as singletons. Sequencing used lung tumor tissue. The receptors derive from a man aged 55 to 70 with non-small cell lung cancer.

V is TRBV11-2 and J is TRBJ1-1; no definite D call. The germline V gene has CDR1 SGHAT and CDR2 FQNNGV. With 9 bases removed from V and 13 bases from J, the gap between germline ends came to 21 bases. The CDR3 spans 12 residues. CDR3 nucleotides: TGTGCCAGGAGCCCCTGGAACACTGGAGTTTTCTTT. This codes for CARSPWNTGVFF.

On this clonotype itself: Possible read error: a much larger clone is one base away. This chain links TRBV6-1 with TRBJ1-4; no definite D call. This CDR3 is built from 14 residues. In germline, CDR1 is MNHNS, CDR2 SASEGT. Trimming shortened V by 7 bases and J by 5 bases, and 14 bases separated the two germline ends. The CDR3 reads CASTAPRSNEKLFF. The DNA of the CDR3 is TGTGCCAGCACCGCCCCCCGCTCGAATGAAAAACTGTTTTTT.

As to this clonotype: A read error may account for a junction end that differs from germline. The chain employs TRBV29-1 and TRBJ1-1, with D tentatively TRBD1 (6 bases). The germline gives CDR1 SQVTM, CDR2 ANQGSEA. This CDR3 has 13 amino acids. The CDR3 sequence is CSVHGTRDTEALF. In nucleotides, the CDR3 is TGCAGCGTCCACGGGACAAGGGACACTGAAGCTTTGTTT.

A single count supports this clonotype. Possible read error: a much larger clone is one base away. The V gene is TRBV6-5, the J gene TRBJ1-4; tentative D call: TRBD1 (5 bases). The CDR3 is 14 residues long. Germline assignment: CDR1 MNHEY and CDR2 SVGAGI. The V gene lost 2 bases and the J gene lost 6 bases, with 10 bases spanning the gap. The CDR3 DNA is TGTGCCAGCAGTTACGGGGGGATTGATGAAAAACTGTTTTTT. Translated: CASSYGGIDEKLFF.

In the case of this clonotype: No conserved phenylalanine or tryptophan ends this CDR3, so it is likely a read error. It is unclear where the CDR3 begins or ends on the DNA, so no DNA is shown, and the CDR3 is as TCRdb lists it. J is TRBJ2-5 and V is TRBV11-1; whether TRBD1, the table's D call, matches the DNA was not checked. The CDR3 is 13 amino acids in total, end residues counted. Per the germline V gene, CDR1 is SGHAT and CDR2 is FQDESV (reference sequence). CDR3 sequence reads: CASSLATGETEYL.

Notes on this clonotype: Germline is not matched at one junction end, which may reflect a read error. The V call is TRBV6-1, the J call TRBJ2-2; D not certain. This CDR3 region has 12 residues. Germline V CDR1 and CDR2: MNHNS, SASEGT. As DNA, the CDR3 is TGTGTCAGCAGTGAGACCAGGCGGGAGCTGTTTTTT. Protein: CVSSETRRELFF.

Notes on this clonotype: This clone may be a read error of a much larger clone one base away. The J gene is TRBJ2-1, the V gene TRBV28; no firm D call. Looked up from germline, CDR1 is MDHEN and CDR2 is SYDVKM. This CDR3 is built from 14 residues. CDR3 DNA: TGTGCCAGCGCGGCAGTCAGCTCCTACAATGCGCAGTTCTTC. This encodes CASAAVSSYNAQFF.

On this clonotype itself: Germline and junction disagree at one end, which may indicate a read error. This chain uses TRBV6-1 with TRBJ2-1; 7 bases align to TRBD2. Germline V gene data show CDR1 as MNHNS and CDR2 as SASEGT. The CDR3 has 13 residues. The CDR3 DNA follows: TGTGGCAGCAAGGCGGGGGTGAACAATGAGCAGTTCTTC. Translated: CGSKAGVNNEQFF.

Notes on this clonotype: A read error may explain this, as a much larger clone is one base away. The conserved closing phenylalanine or tryptophan is absent in this CDR3, likely reflecting a read error. This chain uses TRBV12-3 or TRBV12-4 with TRBJ1-5; unclear D gene. V was clipped by 4 bases and J by 4 bases, with 8 bases between them. The CDR3 contains 13 residues. CDR3 sequence reads: CASSWGKNQPQHY. The DNA for the CDR3 is TGTGCCAGCAGTTGGGGTAAGAATCAGCCCCAGCATTAT.

This clonotype has just one count. A read error may explain this, as a much larger clone is one base away. V and J are TRBV12-3 or TRBV12-4 and TRBJ2-3; D perhaps matches TRBD1 (6 bases). The CDR3 loop spans 15 amino acids. V was shortened by 4 bases and J by 9 bases, with 20 bases between the two germline ends. This chain's CDR3 is CASSWTVASRLTQYF. The CDR3 DNA reads TGTGCCAGCAGTTGGACAGTGGCTTCCCGGTTGACGCAGTATTTT.

The chain uses TRBV12-3 or TRBV12-4 and TRBJ2-7, with D possibly TRBD2 on 6 matching bases. V lost 5 bases and J lost 2, with 13 bases in between. CDR3 length: 14 residues. CDR3 sequence: CASSRTGVTYEQYF. CDR3 sequence (DNA): TGTGCCAGCAGTCGGACGGGGGTTACCTACGAGCAGTACTTC.

Of note for this clonotype: The junction and the germline gene differ at one end; a read error may be behind it. The chain combines TRBV4-3 with TRBJ1-6, with a possible D match to TRBD1 (5 bases). There are 16 residues in the CDR3. The germline CDR1 and CDR2 sequences are LGHNA and YSLEER. The CDR3 DNA reads TGCGCCAGCAGCCAAGATGGTTGGGGGTATAATTCAACCCTCCACTTT. Amino acid sequence: CASSQDGWGYNSTLHF.

In regard to this clonotype: An end of the junction does not agree with germline; a read error may underlie this. In DNA form, the CDR3 reads TGCAGTACTAGACATTGGCGGGGGGGGCAAGAGACCCAGTACTTC. It encodes CSTRHWRGGQETQYF. The V and J genes are TRBV20-1 and TRBJ2-5; the match to TRBD2 covers 9 bases. The CDR3 length is 15 residues. The germline CDR1 and CDR2 sequences are DFQATT and SNEGSKA (reference sequence).

V usage is TRBV30 and J usage is TRBJ2-1; D gene uncertain. This CDR3 spans 11 amino acids. Germline CDR1 reads GTSNPN; CDR2 reads SVGIG (reference sequence). Trimming shortened V by 0 bases and J by 9 bases, and 6 bases separated the two germline ends. CDR3 loop: CAWSVFFEQFF. Written as DNA, the CDR3 is TGTGCCTGGAGTGTGTTTTTTGAGCAGTTCTTC.

The chain combines TRBV10-3 with TRBJ2-7; TRBD2 aligns across 12 bases. Germline V lookup: CDR1 ENHRY, CDR2 SYGVKD. CDR3 length: 18 residues. V dropped 5 bases and J dropped 2; count of bases not matched to a gene: 13. CDR3 amino acids: CAISNGLAGWLQAYEQYF. The CDR3 nucleotides read TGTGCCATCAGTAACGGACTAGCGGGATGGCTGCAGGCCTACGAGCAGTACTTC.

In regard to this clonotype: The junction departs from the called germline gene at one end, perhaps through a read error. The V gene is TRBV29-1, the J gene TRBJ1-2, with 9 bases aligning to TRBD1. Germline assignment: CDR1 SQVTM and CDR2 ANQGSEA. There are 13 residues in the CDR3. The CDR3 region has the DNA TGCAGCGTTCGACAGGGGGTTAGCTATGGCTACACGTTC. This codes for CSVRQGVSYGYTF.

This clonotype was counted once. The chain couples TRBV5-1 to TRBJ2-7, with 7 nucleotides matching TRBD1. J gave up 4 bases and V 8 bases, and 9 bases lay outside the gene matches. Germline V gene data show CDR1 as SGHRS and CDR2 as YFSETQ. CDR3 length equals 13 residues. In DNA, the CDR3 is TGCGCCAGTGGCGGACAGGTGGCTTACGAGCAGTACTTC. It codes for CASGGQVAYEQYF.

V gene TRBV20-1 combines with J gene TRBJ1-1; perhaps TRBD1 as D (5 bases). The CDR3 is 14 residues long. Between the trimmed V and J ends, which lost 2 bases and 2 bases, there was a span of 12 bases. CDR1 is DFQATT and CDR2 is SNEGSKA in the germline V gene (reference sequence). The CDR3 region is CSARKEGLNTEAFF. CDR3 coding DNA: TGCAGTGCTAGAAAGGAGGGGCTAAACACTGAAGCTTTCTTT.

About this clonotype: This could be a read error, since a much larger clone is one nucleotide away. The chain employs TRBV6-6 and TRBJ2-7; TRBD2 is a possible D gene (5 bases). V was shortened by 6 bases and J by 3 bases, with 12 bases between the two germline ends. This CDR3 has 13 residues. Germline values: CDR1 MNHNY, CDR2 SVGAGI (reference sequence). CDR3 residues: CASSGGSGYEQYF. CDR3 nucleotide sequence: TGTGCCAGCAGCGGCGGGTCAGGCTACGAGCAGTACTTC.

Concerning this clonotype itself: A read error may account for a junction end that differs from germline. The chain uses TRBV11-2 and TRBJ1-4, with D possibly being TRBD1 (5 bases). This CDR3 spans 14 amino acids. Germline V lookup: CDR1 SGHAT, CDR2 FQNNGV. The CDR3 protein is CAGSLRERNEKLFF. As DNA, the CDR3 is TGTGCCGGCAGCCTCAGGGAGAGAAATGAAAAACTGTTTTTT. Complete variable domain (other parts from reference TRBV11-2 and TRBJ1-4): EAGVAQSPRYKIIEKRQSVAFWCNPISGHATLYWYQQILGQGPKLLIQFQNNGVVDDSQLPKDRFSAERLKGVDSTLKIQPAKLEDSAVYLCAGSLRERNEKLFFGSGTQLSVL.

In nucleotides, the CDR3 is TGTGCCAGCAGTTTATACAGGGGGCATGGTGCCACTGAAGCTTTCTTT. Translating gives CASSLYRGHGATEAFF. This chain joins TRBV12-3 or TRBV12-4 and TRBJ1-1; TRBD1 matches at 9 bases. This CDR3 is 16 amino acids long. The J segment lost 4 bases and the V segment lost 2 bases, leaving 8 bases of the junction unmatched.

As concerns this clonotype: This may come from a read error, since a much larger clone is one base off. The chain recombines TRBV10-2 with TRBJ2-3; D is unresolved. Germline loops: CDR1 WSHSY, CDR2 SAAADI. The V end was cut by 7 bases, the J end by 6 bases, with 17 bases between. The length of the CDR3 is 14 residues. CDR3 loop: CASNLGSPGDTQYF. The CDR3, as DNA: TGCGCCAGCAACTTAGGATCCCCAGGCGATACGCAGTATTTT.

As to this clonotype: A junction end diverges from the germline sequence, so it may reflect a read error. The chain has TRBV20-1 and TRBJ1-1; tentative D call: TRBD1 (5 bases). CDR3 size: 13 residues. Germline V gene sequence: CDR1 DFQATT, CDR2 SNEGSKA (reference sequence). DNA of the CDR3: TGCAGTGGTAGAGAGGGGACCCGGACCGTGGTTTTCTTT. It codes for CSGREGTRTVVFF.

On this clonotype: Compared with germline, one end of the junction differs, possibly owing to a read error. The V gene is TRBV11-3, the J gene TRBJ2-1; D not resolved. CDR3 length: 14 residues. Germline CDR1 and CDR2: SGHNT and YENEEA. CDR3 nucleotide sequence: TGTGCCAGCAGCTTAGTTGTACCCCCTAACGAGCAGTCCTTC. This sequence encodes CASSLVVPPNEQSF.

As concerns this clonotype: The CDR3 ends on some other residue instead of the conserved phenylalanine or tryptophan, so this is likely a read error. The DNA is left out, because the CDR3 cannot be placed on it with certainty; the CDR3 is given as TCRdb lists it. The chain uses TRBV4-2 and TRBJ2-2; TRBD1 was called by the table and not checked on the DNA. Germline loops: CDR1 LGHNA, CDR2 YNFKEQ. The CDR3 numbers 15 amino acids, ends counted. The CDR3 is CASSQVRADTGELFI.

V and J are TRBV29-1 and TRBJ2-7; the match to TRBD1 covers 10 bases. The germline V gene has CDR1 SQVTM and CDR2 ANQGSEA. The CDR3 has 14 residues. The CDR3 here is CIGVARDRGYEQYF. CDR3 sequence (DNA): TGCATCGGGGTTGCCCGGGACAGGGGTTATGAACAGTACTTC.

Remarks on this clonotype: The junction does not match germline at one end; this may be a read error. The CDR3 loop is CIARGPGRKVTEAFF. The DNA of the CDR3 is TGCATTGCTAGAGGTCCGGGACGGAAGGTCACTGAAGCTTTCTTT. The chain couples TRBV20-1 to TRBJ1-1, with D possibly matching TRBD1 (5 bases). Germline CDR1 reads DFQATT; CDR2 reads SNEGSKA (reference sequence). CDR3 length: 15 amino acids.